This TCR beta chain was documented in a study of T cell changes during pregnancy in multiple sclerosis. The CDR3 spans 15 residues. V lost 2 bases, J lost 5 bases, and 3 bases stayed unmatched. Germline values: CDR1 WSHSY, CDR2 SAAADI. Sequencing was performed with immunoSEQ multiplex PCR; in TCRdb, only in-frame clones are kept and a portion is missing. The data contain 39,000 or so clones, around 90% of them seen just once; the ten biggest clones take up under 0.45%. The gene calls are TRBV10-2 and TRBJ2-3; 11 bases align to TRBD1. The input for sequencing was CD4+ T cells from peripheral blood mononuclear cells, taken after pregnancy. This receptor was obtained from a female donor in good health, enrolled as a control in a pregnancy study. This chain's CDR3 is CASSERTGGEDTQYF. Written as DNA, the CDR3 is TGCGCCAGCAGTGAGAGGACAGGGGGCGAAGATACGCAGTATTTT.